This T cell receptor (beta chain) was sequenced during a study of blood T cell repertoires in COVID-19. Study-level information: There were acute and convalescent COVID-19 samples, and they came from the United States, Italy and Spain. From T cells, B-cell-depleted T cells, or PBMCs came the material, which was cDNA or gDNA.

Authors' processing steps: Amplification of reference gene primers provided the estimated nucleated cell counts. Assay used: immunoSEQ multiplex PCR; TCRdb lists only in-frame clones, some missing. Clonal size and the V and J genes are those of that table, whereas D and trimming came from the DNA. The sample lists roughly 100,000 clones, 80% to 90% seen once, with about a tenth in the top ten. Per germline, CDR1 LGHDT and CDR2 YNNKEL (reference sequence). There are 15 residues in the CDR3. After removal of 5 bases from V and 3 bases from J, the junction contained 5 bases not matched to a gene. The TCR originated in a man aged 35 to 55 with active or convalescent COVID-19. The chain combines TRBV3-1 (or the pseudogene TRBV3-2) with TRBJ2-3; 10 bases line up with TRBD1. Sequenced input: peripheral blood. CDR3 DNA: TGTGCCAGCAGCGGAAGGACAGGGGGTACAGATACGCAGTATTTT. Translation: CASSGRTGGTDTQYF.